Listed here are 24 T cell receptor beta chains from one sample, sequenced in a study of cytomegalovirus exposure and HLA in healthy donors (dated 2017 in TCRdb). Libraries were constructed by the immunoSEQ multiplex PCR assay. A mixture of 60 forward primers for TCR Vbeta segments and 13 reverse primers for TCR Jbeta segments was used in the multiplex PCR. Sourced from immuneACCESS, this table was stored by TCRdb with only in-frame sequences that have V and J called. A share of the clones is absent; for the studies checked, an unresolved V gene accounts for under half, and the remainder has no known explanation. The sample has 150,000 to 200,000 clones on record, more than 85% of them singletons. The ten largest clones capture roughly 1.8% of the sample. Sequencing was performed on PBMCs. The source is a woman aged 18-29 years in good health and CMV-seronegative.

This rearrangement joins TRBV6-5 to TRBJ1-5; maybe TRBD1 (6 bases). The CDR3 totals 13 residues. Germline CDR1 MNHEY, CDR2 SVGAGI. Trimming shortened V by 6 bases and J by 2 bases, and 8 bases separated the two germline ends. The CDR3 spells CASRRQGNQPQHF. As DNA, the CDR3 is TGTGCCAGCAGAAGACAGGGCAATCAGCCCCAGCATTTT.

The genes are TRBV20-1 and TRBJ2-7; TRBD1 might be the D (5 bases). Germline V gene data show CDR1 as DFQATT and CDR2 as SNEGSKA (reference sequence). CDR3 length equals 11 residues. Trimming shortened V by 6 bases and J by 2 bases, and 8 bases separated the two germline ends. The CDR3 region is CSALDTYEQYF. The CDR3, as DNA: TGCAGTGCGCTGGACACCTACGAGCAGTACTTC.

The chain couples TRBV14 to TRBJ2-2, with 12 bases fitting TRBD1. The CDR3 is 17 residues long. Germline loops: CDR1 SGHDN, CDR2 FVKESK. The ends lost 2 bases at V and 6 bases at J; junction bases unmatched: 7. The CDR3 DNA reads TGTGCCAGCAGCCAACCCCCGGGACAGGGGGCGTCCGGGGAGCTGTTTTTT. Translating it yields CASSQPPGQGASGELFF. Combining the CDR3 with reference TRBV14 and TRBJ2-2 gives the whole variable domain EAGVTQFPSHSVIEKGQTVTLRCDPISGHDNLYWYRRVMGKEIKFLLHFVKESKQDESGMPNNRFLAERTGGTYSTLKVQPAELEDSGVYFCASSQPPGQGASGELFFGEGSRLTVL.

This rearrangement joins TRBV28 to TRBJ2-5, with D possibly matching TRBD1 (6 bases). This CDR3 comprises 15 residues. Germline CDR1 is MDHEN and CDR2 is SYDVKM. V was shortened by 0 bases and J by 4 bases, with 12 bases between the two germline ends. CDR3 sequence reads: CASSLWTGVPETQYF. CDR3 bases: TGTGCCAGCAGTTTATGGACAGGAGTACCAGAGACCCAGTACTTC.

This clone was recorded a few times. This CDR3 is missing its conserved last phenylalanine or tryptophan, likely due to a read error. The CDR3 nucleotides are TGTGCCATCAGTGATGAGAGGGACTATGGCTACACCCTC. Encoded protein: CAISDERDYGYTL. The chain links TRBV10-3 to TRBJ1-2, with no clear D. This CDR3 spans 13 amino acids. Between the trimmed V and J ends, which lost 3 bases and 3 bases, there was a span of 8 bases. From germline, CDR1 is ENHRY and CDR2 SYGVKD.

The chain links TRBV4-3 to TRBJ2-2, with 8 bases that match TRBD2. Unmatched junction bases numbered 5, after V lost 6 bases and J lost 5 bases. Per the germline V gene, CDR1 is LGHNA and CDR2 is YSLEER. This CDR3 is 14 amino acids long. CDR3 nucleotides: TGCGCCAGCAGGACTAGCGTAGGGACCGGGGAGCTGTTTTTT. This codes for CASRTSVGTGELFF.

The V call is TRBV7-9, the J call TRBJ1-5; D ambiguous. The V and J ends lost 6 bases and 5 bases respectively, with 14 bases between them. CDR3 length: 14 amino acids. The germline V gene encodes CDR1 SEHNR and CDR2 FQNEAQ (reference sequence). CDR3 region: CASSPGREDQPQHF. The DNA for the CDR3 is TGTGCCAGCAGTCCGGGAAGGGAGGATCAGCCCCAGCATTTT.

The J gene is TRBJ1-1, the V gene TRBV4-3, with 7 nucleotides matching TRBD1. Germline V gives CDR1 LGHNA, CDR2 YSLEER. This CDR3 has 13 amino acids. The V segment lost 0 bases and the J segment 12 bases; nucleotides outside the gene matches: 7. As DNA, the CDR3 is TGCGCCAGCAGCCAAGAACGGGCAGGGGGGACTTTCTTT. Amino acid sequence: CASSQERAGGTFF.

The chain is built from TRBV25-1 and TRBJ1-2; 7 bases are shared with TRBD1. The CDR3 is 15 amino acids. Losses at the gene ends were 5 bases for V and 7 bases for J; bases not matched to a gene: 13. Germline V gene data show CDR1 as MGHDK and CDR2 as SYGVNS. The CDR3 sequence: CASSHQGGSGGGYTF. Here the CDR3 DNA reads TGTGCCAGCAGTCATCAGGGGGGCTCTGGGGGTGGCTACACCTTC.

V gene TRBV18 combines with J gene TRBJ2-7; tentatively, D is TRBD1 (6 bases). The germline V and J ends were trimmed by 3 bases and 8 bases, with 14 bases remaining between them. This CDR3 comprises 13 residues. Per the germline V gene, CDR1 is KGHSH and CDR2 is LQKENI. The CDR3 sequence is CASSPDLTGKQYF. The CDR3 DNA sequence: TGTGCCAGCTCACCGGACCTTACAGGGAAGCAGTACTTC.

The rearrangement links TRBV19 to TRBJ2-1; TRBD1 is a possible D gene (5 bases). This CDR3 has 17 amino acids. V lost 3 bases to trimming and J lost 4 bases, with 19 bases between them. From germline, CDR1 is LNHDA and CDR2 SQIVND (reference sequence). The CDR3 sequence: CASSIPYRTPPYNEQFF. DNA for the CDR3: TGTGCCAGTAGTATTCCCTACCGGACACCACCGTACAATGAGCAGTTCTTC.

The chain combines TRBV4-2 with TRBJ2-7; 7 nucleotides agree with TRBD1. Germline assignment: CDR1 LGHNA and CDR2 YNFKEQ. The CDR3 loop spans 14 amino acids. J lost 7 bases, V lost 1 base, and 7 bases had no gene match. The CDR3 region is CASSQGQGSLEQYF. The CDR3 DNA reads as TGTGCCAGCAGCCAAGGACAGGGTTCCCTTGAGCAGTACTTC.

The table lists this clone with a few counts. The rearrangement joins TRBV6-5 to TRBJ2-7; TRBD2 is a possible D gene (5 bases). V shed 2 bases and J shed 1 base, with 6 bases lying between them. Germline V gene data show CDR1 as MNHEY and CDR2 as SVGAGI. There are 13 residues in the CDR3. The CDR3 spells CASSYGESYEQYF. In DNA form, the CDR3 reads TGTGCCAGCAGTTACGGGGAGTCCTACGAGCAGTACTTC.

This chain links TRBV27 with TRBJ1-2, with 8 bases identical to TRBD1. CDR3 length equals 16 residues. Germline values: CDR1 MNHEY, CDR2 SMNVEV (reference sequence). Trimming removed 2 bases from V and 5 bases from J; junction bases left unmatched: 10. The CDR3 reads CASSLAAGGHWYGYTF. CDR3 in DNA: TGTGCCAGCAGTTTAGCGGCAGGGGGCCATTGGTATGGCTACACCTTC.

For the CDR3, the DNA is TGTGCCAGCAGCCCCAGCGAATTCTCTGGAAACACCATATATTTT. Protein product: CASSPSEFSGNTIYF. The chain uses TRBV5-4 and TRBJ1-3; no clear D. In germline, CDR1 is SGHNT, CDR2 YYREEE (reference sequence). The CDR3 runs to 15 residues. V was pared by 4 bases and J by 0 bases, with 11 bases between.

The chain's CDR3 is CASSWGQQYNEQFF. CDR3 nucleotide sequence: TGTGCCAGCAGCTGGGGGCAACAGTACAATGAGCAGTTCTTC. This chain connects TRBV7-9 to TRBJ2-1, with a possible D match to TRBD1 (6 bases). The CDR3 contains 14 residues. CDR1 and CDR2 (germline): SEHNR, FQNEAQ (reference sequence). The V and J ends lost 4 bases and 4 bases respectively, with 11 bases between them.

This chain joins TRBV5-4 and TRBJ1-4, with D tentatively TRBD1 (6 bases). This CDR3 spans 15 amino acids. Germline V gene data show CDR1 as SGHNT and CDR2 as YYREEE (reference sequence). Trimming pared 4 bases from V and 0 bases from J, leaving 10 bases between. The CDR3 region has the DNA TGTGCCAGCAGCAAGGACAGTGCAACTAATGAAAAACTGTTTTTT. It yields the protein CASSKDSATNEKLFF.

A word on this clone: One end of the junction varies from germline; a read error may be responsible. The chain employs TRBV5-1 and TRBJ2-2; D might be TRBD1 (6 bases). The CDR3 contains 15 residues. CDR1 and CDR2 (germline): SGHRS, YFSETQ. The CDR3 DNA follows: TGCGCCAGCAACTACCTGGGCAGGGACACCGGGGCGCTGTTTTTT. Encoded protein: CASNYLGRDTGALFF.

In its sample, this clone was seen a few times. The chain links TRBV6-5 to TRBJ2-2; a weak D match, TRBD1 (5 bases). The CDR3 is 14 residues long. The V end lost 5 bases, the J end lost 2 bases, and 9 bases lay between the germline ends. Per germline, CDR1 MNHEY and CDR2 SVGAGI. CDR3 nucleotide sequence: TGTGCCAGCAGTCAGACAGAAAACACCGGGGAGCTGTTTTTT. Translated, it gives CASSQTENTGELFF.

This chain uses TRBV5-1 with TRBJ1-2; 9 nucleotides line up with TRBD1. This CDR3 has 20 residues. The germline gives CDR1 SGHRS, CDR2 YFSETQ. V gave up 0 bases and J gave up 3 bases; unmatched junction bases: 18. Here the CDR3 reads CASSLAESVRDRDSYYGYTF. The CDR3 DNA reads TGCGCCAGCAGCTTGGCGGAGTCGGTTAGGGACAGGGACTCCTACTATGGCTACACCTTC.

This clone was seen once. The rearrangement uses TRBV21-1 and TRBJ2-7; TRBD1, the table's D call, was not compared with the DNA. TRBV21-1 is a pseudogene segment. The CDR3 runs to 14 residues. The CDR3 coding sequence is TGTGCCAGCAGCCCCGGGCCAGGGGGCGATGAGCAGTACTTC. It codes for CASSPGPGGDEQYF.

The chain links TRBV29-1 to TRBJ2-5; TRBD2 agrees at 13 bases. The CDR3 sequence is 18 residues long. CDR1 and CDR2 (germline): SQVTM, ANQGSEA. J lost 5 bases, V lost 7 bases, and 19 bases had no gene match. CDR3 sequence reads: CSGGGPGTSGTPRETQYF. CDR3 nucleotide sequence: TGCAGCGGAGGGGGCCCCGGGACTAGCGGGACGCCGCGTGAGACCCAGTACTTC. Filled out from reference TRBV29-1 and TRBJ2-5, the complete variable domain reads SAVISQKPSRDICQRGTSLTIQCQVDSQVTMMFWYRQQPGQSLTLIATANQGSEATYESGFVIDKFPISRPNLTFSTLTVSNMSPEDSSIYLCSGGGPGTSGTPRETQYFGPGTRLLVL.

The chain couples TRBV7-2 to TRBJ1-4; 9 bases are a match to TRBD1. This CDR3 comprises 14 residues. Trimming took 3 bases from V and 4 from J; bases not matched to a gene: 0. Germline values: CDR1 SGHTA, CDR2 FQGNSA. CDR3 protein: CASSLTGGNEKLFF. The CDR3 DNA reads TGTGCCAGCAGCTTGACAGGGGGTAATGAAAAACTGTTTTTT.

The V gene is TRBV30, the J gene TRBJ2-1, with a possible D match to TRBD2 (5 bases). The V end was cut by 1 base, the J end by 6 bases, with 16 bases between. The CDR3 is made up of 15 amino acids. Germline CDR1 is GTSNPN and CDR2 is SVGIG (reference sequence). The CDR3 reads CAWSESGSRSNEQFF. The DNA for the CDR3 is TGTGCCTGGAGTGAAAGTGGGAGTCGGAGCAATGAGCAGTTCTTC.